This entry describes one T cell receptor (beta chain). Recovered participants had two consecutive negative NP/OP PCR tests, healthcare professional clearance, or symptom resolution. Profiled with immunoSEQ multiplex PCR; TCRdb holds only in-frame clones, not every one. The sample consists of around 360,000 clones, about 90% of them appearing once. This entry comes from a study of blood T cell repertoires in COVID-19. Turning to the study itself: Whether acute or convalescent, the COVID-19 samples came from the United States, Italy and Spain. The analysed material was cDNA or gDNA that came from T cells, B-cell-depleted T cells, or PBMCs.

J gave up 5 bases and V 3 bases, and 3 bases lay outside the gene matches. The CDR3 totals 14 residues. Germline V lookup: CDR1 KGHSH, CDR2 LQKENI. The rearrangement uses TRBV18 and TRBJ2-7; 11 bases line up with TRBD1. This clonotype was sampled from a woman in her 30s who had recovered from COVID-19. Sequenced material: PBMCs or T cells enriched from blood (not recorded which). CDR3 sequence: CASSPGTGGDEQYF. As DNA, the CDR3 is TGTGCCAGCTCACCTGGGACAGGGGGAGACGAGCAGTACTTC.